This TCR beta chain was captured by sequencing in a study of T cell responses to AZD1222 COVID-19 vaccine. Overall study results and limits: Seropositive AZD1222 recipients at baseline numbered only 6 or 7. There were mostly white British donors and more females than males, and clonal diversity was possibly underestimated.

Of note for this clone: What it binds is not known.

CDR1 and CDR2 from the germline V gene are SNHLY and FYNNEI. The CDR3 sequence is 11 residues long. Between the trimmed V and J ends, which lost 8 bases and 11 bases, there was a span of 15 bases. Produced via immunoSEQ multiplex PCR; TCRdb's table is partial and in-frame only. Of 150,000 to 200,000 clones in the sample, 85% to 95% were seen once. The origin of this receptor is an adult in good health. The input for sequencing was peripheral blood, taken on day 0 of AZD1222 vaccination. The gene calls are TRBV2 and TRBJ1-1; D gene unclear. The CDR3 bases are TGTGCCAGCTTATGGGCTTGGGATGCTTTCTTT. Translation gives CASLWAWDAFF.